A selection of T cell receptor beta chains follows, all from one sample in a study of blood T cell repertoires in COVID-19. Data came from immunoSEQ multiplex PCR; TCRdb stores just in-frame clones and leaves some out. The top ten clones hold about 4.5% of a sample with about 200,000 clones, 85% to 90% of them seen once. Sequenced sample: peripheral blood. These receptor sequences come from a man aged 45-60 years with acute or convalescent COVID-19. Both conserved end residues are part of each CDR3. A D gene is named only where the DNA matches it firmly. Not every row has a clone size; where given, it reads once, few, many or a size class.

J gene | clone size | V gene | D gene | CDR3 protein | CDR3 DNA
TRBJ1-1 | few | TRBV6-5 | NA | CASRRQVNTEAFF | TGTGCCAGCAGGAGACAGGTGAACACTGAAGCTTTCTTT
TRBJ2-1 | NA | TRBV6-5 | NA | CATSTYGNEQFF | TGTGCCACCTCCACTTATGGCAATGAGCAGTTCTTC
TRBJ2-7 | NA | TRBV6-5 | TRBD1 | CASSRDRVDEQYF | TGTGCCAGCAGCCGGGACAGGGTAGACGAGCAGTACTTC
TRBJ1-2 | NA | TRBV2 | TRBD1 | CASNKNTDRVGYGYTF | TGTGCCAGCAATAAGAATACAGACAGGGTGGGGTATGGCTACACCTTC
TRBJ1-2 | NA | TRBV9 | NA | CASSVGQYGYTF | TGTGCCAGCAGCGTAGGACAGTATGGCTACACCTTC
TRBJ1-1 | NA | TRBV5-1 | NA | CASSLEQVNTEAFF | TGCGCCAGCAGCTTGGAACAAGTCAACACTGAAGCTTTCTTT
TRBJ1-1 | NA | TRBV7-9 | NA | CASSLQGDTEAFF | TGTGCCAGCAGCTTACAAGGGGACACTGAAGCTTTCTTT
TRBJ2-3 | once | TRBV7-9 | TRBD1 | CASSRGQGVADTQYF | TGTGCCAGCAGCCGAGGACAGGGAGTAGCAGATACGCAGTATTTT
TRBJ2-1 | NA | TRBV9 | TRBD2 | CASSVGLAGANFYNEQFF | TGTGCCAGCAGCGTAGGGCTAGCGGGGGCCAACTTCTACAATGAGCAGTTCTTC
TRBJ1-1 | NA | TRBV3-1/TRBV3-2 | NA | CASSQDLRLAGDTEAFF | TGTGCCAGCAGCCAAGATCTGAGGTTAGCGGGGGACACTGAAGCTTTCTTT
TRBJ2-1 | NA | TRBV6-5 | NA | CASTAGTYSYNEQFF | TGTGCCAGCACCGCCGGGACTTACTCCTACAATGAGCAGTTCTTC
TRBJ2-7 | once | TRBV18 | NA | CASSSAGYEQYF | TGTGCCAGCTCATCCGCAGGGTACGAGCAGTACTTC
TRBJ1-2 | NA | TRBV7-9 | NA | CASSTLDPQAYGYTF | TGTGCCAGCAGCACACTGGACCCACAGGCATATGGCTACACCTTC
TRBJ2-5 | NA | TRBV5-1 | NA | CASSLGQDKETQYF | TGCGCCAGCAGCTTGGGACAGGATAAAGAGACCCAGTACTTC
TRBJ2-7 | NA | TRBV5-1 | NA | CASSRSVYEQYF | TGCGCCAGCAGCCGGTCCGTCTACGAGCAGTACTTC
TRBJ2-3 | NA | TRBV29-1 | NA | CLVQGAGRTDTQYF | TGCCTAGTCCAAGGGGCGGGGCGCACAGATACGCAGTATTTT
TRBJ1-1 | once | TRBV6-5 | NA | CASSRGSRAGAEAFF | TGTGCCAGCAGCCGGGGAAGTAGGGCAGGGGCTGAAGCTTTCTTT
TRBJ1-5 | NA | TRBV6-1 | TRBD1 | CASSGPWGTGVQFWNQPQHF | TGTGCCAGCAGTGGTCCTTGGGGGACAGGGGTTCAATTTTGGAATCAGCCCCAGCATTTT
TRBJ1-3 | once | TRBV5-1 | NA | CASSRSGDETGNTIYF | TGCGCCAGCAGTCGTTCCGGGGATGAAACTGGCAACACCATATATTTT
TRBJ1-1 | NA | TRBV7-3 | NA | CASSFTGSNTEAFF | TGTGCCAGCAGCTTCACAGGGAGTAACACTGAAGCTTTCTTT
TRBJ1-4 | NA | TRBV2 | NA | CAREQRGFEKLFF | TGTGCCAGAGAGCAAAGGGGGTTTGAAAAACTGTTTTTT
TRBJ1-5 | NA | TRBV18 | NA | CASSLSGGRNQPQHF | TGTGCCAGCTCACTATCGGGAGGCCGGAATCAGCCCCAGCATTTT
TRBJ1-3 | NA | TRBV16 | TRBD1 | CASSQSRGQVGNTIYF | TGTGCCAGCAGCCAATCGAGGGGACAGGTTGGAAACACCATATATTTT
TRBJ1-6 | NA | TRBV19 | NA | CASQQGGENSPLHF | TGTGCCAGTCAACAGGGAGGGGAAAATTCACCCCTCCACTTT
TRBJ1-1 | once | TRBV18 | NA | CASSPLVNGDTEAFF | TGTGCCAGCTCACCATTAGTGAACGGGGACACTGAAGCTTTCTTT
TRBJ2-4 | NA | TRBV6-5 | TRBD1 | CASRDRTHIQYF | TGTGCCAGCAGGGACAGGACACACATTCAGTACTTC
TRBJ1-1 | NA | TRBV19 | TRBD1 | CASSIEGTGPMNTKAFF | TGTGCCAGTAGTATAGAGGGGACAGGCCCCATGAACACTAAAGCTTTCTTT
TRBJ1-4 | NA | TRBV6-2/TRBV6-3 | NA | CASSSGQRNEKLFF | TGTGCCAGCAGTTCCGGACAGAGAAATGAAAAACTGTTTTTT
TRBJ1-1 | NA | TRBV7-6 | TRBD1 | CASSFTAAAGGGEAFF | TGTGCCAGCAGCTTTACTGCCGCCGCAGGGGGCGGTGAAGCTTTCTTT
TRBJ1-1 | NA | TRBV5-6 | TRBD1 | CASSWTGFETEAFF | TGTGCCAGCAGCTGGACAGGGTTTGAAACTGAAGCTTTCTTT
TRBJ2-2 | NA | TRBV9 | NA | CASSPHGGPDTGELFF | TGTGCCAGCAGCCCCCATGGAGGACCGGACACCGGGGAGCTGTTTTTT
TRBJ1-6 | NA | TRBV3-1/TRBV3-2 | NA | CASSIERGSEEISPLHF | TGTGCCAGCAGCATTGAGCGTGGCAGCGAAGAGATATCACCCCTCCACTTT
TRBJ1-3 | NA | TRBV5-4 | NA | CASSLGHVSGNTIYF | TGTGCCAGCAGCTTGGGACATGTGAGTGGAAACACCATATATTTT
TRBJ1-1 | NA | TRBV7-9 | TRBD1 | CASSTRTGMNTEAFF | TGTGCCAGCAGCACCAGGACAGGTATGAACACTGAAGCTTTCTTT
TRBJ1-5 | few | TRBV29-1 | NA | CSVRTGNQPQHF | TGCAGCGTTCGGACAGGCAATCAGCCCCAGCATTTT
TRBJ1-5 | NA | TRBV2 | TRBD1 | CASSGQVNQPQHF | TGTGCCAGCAGCGGACAGGTAAATCAGCCCCAGCATTTT
TRBJ2-1 | few | TRBV7-3 | NA | CASGRGDNEQFF | TGTGCCAGCGGACGGGGTGACAATGAGCAGTTCTTC
TRBJ1-2 | NA | TRBV6-5 | TRBD1 | CASSYRGQGMSYTF | TGTGCCAGCAGTTACCGCGGACAGGGGATGAGCTACACCTTC
TRBJ1-1 | NA | TRBV2 | NA | CASSEYTGWAFF | TGTGCCAGCAGTGAATATACAGGGTGGGCTTTCTTT
TRBJ1-4 | few | TRBV21-1 | NA | CASSAGGAGNEKLFF | TGTGCCAGCAGCGCAGGGGGCGCAGGTAATGAAAAACTGTTTTTT
TRBJ2-4 | NA | TRBV5-4 | NA | CASSKDSPVAKNIQYF | TGTGCCAGCAGCAAGGACAGTCCAGTAGCCAAAAACATTCAGTACTTC
TRBJ1-2 | NA | TRBV7-7 | TRBD1 | CAWKIDDRGPSYGYTF | TGTGCCTGGAAGATAGACGACAGGGGGCCTAGCTATGGCTACACCTTC
TRBJ2-5 | NA | TRBV9 | NA | CASSAFRAGGETQYF | TGTGCCAGCAGCGCTTTCAGGGCCGGTGGAGAGACCCAGTACTTC
TRBJ1-1 | NA | TRBV30 | TRBD1 | CAWSVQGATEAFF | TGTGCCTGGAGCGTTCAGGGGGCTACTGAAGCTTTCTTT
TRBJ2-2 | NA | TRBV7-9 | NA | CASSRRGGLNTGELFF | TGTGCCAGCAGCCGACGTGGGGGCTTGAACACCGGGGAGCTGTTTTTT
TRBJ1-4 | few | TRBV28 | TRBD1 | CASSLPGGDEKLFF | TGTGCCAGCAGTTTACCAGGGGGCGATGAAAAACTGTTTTTT
TRBJ2-1 | once | TRBV6-5 | TRBD2 | CASIGLAGNNEQFF | TGTGCCAGCATCGGACTAGCGGGGAACAATGAGCAGTTCTTC
TRBJ2-5 | NA | TRBV29-1 | NA | CSVESLYRETQYF | TGCAGCGTTGAATCCCTGTATCGGGAGACCCAGTACTTC
TRBJ2-7 | NA | TRBV25-1 | TRBD2 | CASSDPGTSEYEQYF | TGTGCCAGCAGTGATCCTGGAACTAGCGAGTACGAGCAGTACTTC
TRBJ2-5 | NA | TRBV4-1 | TRBD1 | CASSQDDRGRETQYF | TGCGCCAGCAGCCAAGATGACAGGGGGCGGGAGACCCAGTACTTC